This TCR beta chain was identified in a study of T cells in Graves' hyperthyroidism and ophthalmopathy. Study results and limitations: The model predicted ophthalmopathy a median about 6.6 months before onset. In the blood, most expanded thyroid clonotypes above 0.001 appeared as well.

Trimming left V 3 bases short and J 4 bases short, with 16 bases between. The CDR3 runs to 17 residues. TCR beta CDR3 region amplification was performed from RNA transcripts. The HTBI primer set drove a first-round RT-PCR of the TCR CDR3. TCRdb re-analysed the multiplex PCR reads in MiXCR, keeping a single row per CDR3 protein. The data show some 360,000 distinct CDR3 sequences, with about a sixth seen just once and roughly a sixth held by the top ten. This clonotype has ten or more counts. The antigen remains unidentified. The chain has TRBV12-3 or TRBV12-4 and TRBJ2-6; no clear D. The sample was blood. This TCR came from a middle-aged woman with Graves' ophthalmopathy. CDR3 amino acids: CASSLGRPSIGANVLTF. The CDR3 DNA sequence: TGTGCCAGCAGTTTGGGCAGGCCTTCGATCGGGGCCAACGTCCTGACTTTC.